Listed below are T cell receptor beta chains from one sample, sequenced in a study of blood T cell repertoires in COVID-19. Repertoires were generated with immunoSEQ multiplex PCR, while TCRdb's copy carries only in-frame clones and drops some. The sample shows roughly 410,000 clones, roughly 90% of them seen only once. The specimen sequenced was peripheral blood. Source of these receptors: a middle-aged man with acute or convalescent COVID-19. The CDR3 runs from the conserved cysteine through the conserved F or W. The order of the fields is CDR3 length, V gene, D gene, J gene, clone size, CDR3 DNA, CDR3 protein. A D gene is named only where the DNA matches it firmly. For some rows the clone size is stated as once, few or many, or as a class when expanded; others skip it.

14	TRBV6-2/TRBV6-3	NA	TRBJ1-2	NA	TGTGCCAGCAGTTCTCGACGGAGAAACTATGGCTACACCTTC	CASSSRRRNYGYTF
14	TRBV27	NA	TRBJ2-7	NA	TGTGCCAGCAGTATGGGACTTCGCTCCTACGAGCAGTACTTC	CASSMGLRSYEQYF
15	TRBV6-5	NA	TRBJ1-6	NA	TGTGCCAGCAGCCGCCCGGACGGAGGCCCTTCACCCCTCCACTTT	CASSRPDGGPSPLHF
19	TRBV4-1	TRBD2	TRBJ2-3	NA	TGCGCCAGCAGCCTTAAAGGCCCTAGCGGGGGTATTGGCACAGATACGCAGTATTTT	CASSLKGPSGGIGTDTQYF
15	TRBV6-4	TRBD1	TRBJ1-2	once	TGTGCCAGCAGTGACACCCGGGACAGTTCTTATGGCTACACCTTC	CASSDTRDSSYGYTF
14	TRBV3-1/TRBV3-2	NA	TRBJ2-7	NA	TGTGCCAGCAGCCCCGGCGGTACAGGGCTCGAGCAGTACTTC	CASSPGGTGLEQYF
12	TRBV30	NA	TRBJ1-1	NA	TGTGCCTGGGGTACAGGGTTCACTGAAGCTTTCTTT	CAWGTGFTEAFF
15	TRBV5-1	TRBD2	TRBJ2-7	NA	TGCGCCAGCAGCTTTAGAAGCGGGGGTATAGACGAGCAGTACTTC	CASSFRSGGIDEQYF
16	TRBV28	TRBD1	TRBJ2-7	NA	TGTGCCAGCAGTTTAAACCCCAGACAGGGGGCCTACGAGCAGTACTTC	CASSLNPRQGAYEQYF
17	TRBV6-1	TRBD2	TRBJ2-3	NA	TGTGCCAGCAGTGAGCCGTTTAAGCGGGAGAGCACAGATACGCAGTATTTT	CASSEPFKRESTDTQYF
16	TRBV28	TRBD1	TRBJ2-2	NA	TGTGCCAGCAGTGAACAGGGGGCGCGAGACACCGGGGAGCTGTTTTTT	CASSEQGARDTGELFF
14	TRBV7-9	TRBD2	TRBJ2-1	NA	TGTGCCATCCCTGGGTGGCGGGGGTACAATGAGCAGTTCTTC	CAIPGWRGYNEQFF
19	TRBV5-4	TRBD1	TRBJ2-7	NA	TGTGCCAGCAGCTTGGGAGGGACAGGGGGCGGCGGGAGAGTGTACGAGCAGTACTTC	CASSLGGTGGGGRVYEQYF
15	TRBV28	TRBD2	TRBJ2-7	NA	TGTGCCAGCAGTTTATATAGCGGGAGAATGGACGAGCAGTACTTC	CASSLYSGRMDEQYF
16	TRBV15	NA	TRBJ1-5	NA	TGTGCCACCAGCAGAGAGCCGGGGGATCCATATCAGCCCCAGCATTTT	CATSREPGDPYQPQHF
14	TRBV6-5	NA	TRBJ2-3	NA	TGTGCCAGCAGTTACGGGCAGGGGACGGATACGCAGTATTTT	CASSYGQGTDTQYF
14	TRBV2	TRBD1	TRBJ2-5	once	TGTGCCAGCATACAACAGGGGGCCGGGGAGACCCAGTACTTC	CASIQQGAGETQYF
15	TRBV5-5	TRBD2	TRBJ2-7	NA	TGTGCCAGCAGCCCGACTAGCGGGAATTCCTACGAGCAGTACTTC	CASSPTSGNSYEQYF
13	TRBV27	NA	TRBJ1-1	NA	TGTGCCAGCAGTTCTCAGGTTAACACTGAAGCTTTCTTT	CASSSQVNTEAFF
13	TRBV19	NA	TRBJ2-7	few	TGTGCCAGTAGTATATCTAAGGGGTCCGAGCAGTACTTC	CASSISKGSEQYF
15	TRBV5-8	NA	TRBJ2-3	NA	TGTGCCAGCAGCGATCAGGGTCGTATCACAGATACGCAGTATTTT	CASSDQGRITDTQYF
18	TRBV11-2	TRBD1	TRBJ1-6	few	TGTGCCAGCAGCGAAGGGACAGGGGGCCGCTCCTATAATTCACCCCTCCACTTT	CASSEGTGGRSYNSPLHF
17	TRBV27	TRBD1	TRBJ2-7	NA	TGTGCCAGCAGTTTATCCGCAGGGGGCAGGATCGGCTACGAGCAGTACTTC	CASSLSAGGRIGYEQYF
14	TRBV18	TRBD1	TRBJ2-2	NA	TGTGCCAGCTCACCGGGACAGCTCACCGGGGAGCTGTTTTTT	CASSPGQLTGELFF
14	TRBV7-8	NA	TRBJ1-3	NA	TGTGCCAGCAGCTTACCCACTACTGGAAACACCATATATTTT	CASSLPTTGNTIYF
17	TRBV6-2/TRBV6-3	TRBD1	TRBJ2-1	NA	TGTGCCAGCAGTTACTTCCCCGGGACCAGGGGGCTCAATGAGCAGTTCTTC	CASSYFPGTRGLNEQFF
15	TRBV27	TRBD2	TRBJ2-5	NA	TGTGCCAGCAGTCAGGAACTAGCGGTAAAAGAGACCCAGTACTTC	CASSQELAVKETQYF
14	TRBV13	TRBD1	TRBJ1-5	few	TGTGCCAGCAGCTTGGGACAGAGCAATCAGCCCCAGCATTTT	CASSLGQSNQPQHF
16	TRBV2	NA	TRBJ1-3	few	TGTGCCAGCAGTGTTTATCAGGTCTTCTCTGGAAACACCATATATTTT	CASSVYQVFSGNTIYF
15	TRBV2	TRBD2	TRBJ2-2	NA	TGTGCCAGCAGTAGCGGGAGGGCGAACACCGGGGAGCTGTTTTTT	CASSSGRANTGELFF
13	TRBV18	NA	TRBJ1-2	NA	TGTGCCAGCTCACCCAGCGGTAACTATGGCTACACCTTC	CASSPSGNYGYTF
14	TRBV6-5	NA	TRBJ2-5	NA	TGTGCCAGCAGTTACGAGGGGACACCAGAGACCCAGTACTTC	CASSYEGTPETQYF
16	TRBV28	NA	TRBJ1-1	NA	TGTGCCAGCAGCCCACTAGGACGGAGGGGGAACACTGAAGCTTTCTTT	CASSPLGRRGNTEAFF
17	TRBV6-1	TRBD2	TRBJ2-3	NA	TGTGCCAGCAGTGAAGTGGGAGCGGGAGGAAGCACAGATACGCAGTATTTT	CASSEVGAGGSTDTQYF
17	TRBV5-1	TRBD1	TRBJ1-6	NA	TGCGCCAGCAGCCAGACTTTACCGGGACAGTATAATTCACCCCTCCACTTT	CASSQTLPGQYNSPLHF
15	TRBV5-5	TRBD2	TRBJ2-1	NA	TGTGCCAGCAGCCCCCGGACTAGCGGGGGGAATGAGCAGTTCTTC	CASSPRTSGGNEQFF
14	TRBV6-1	NA	TRBJ1-5	once	TGTGCCAGCAGTGAAAGTGGAGGGTTTCAGCCCCAGCATTTT	CASSESGGFQPQHF
11	TRBV20-1	TRBD1	TRBJ2-1	NA	TGCAGTGCCAGATTAGGACAGGTCCAGTTCTTC	CSARLGQVQFF
14	TRBV19	NA	TRBJ2-5	NA	TGTGCCAGTAGTTTGACTAGTTCCGAAGAGACCCAGTACTTC	CASSLTSSEETQYF
13	TRBV7-9	NA	TRBJ1-6	NA	TGTGCCAGCAGTGGACAGCAGGATTCACCCCTCCACTTT	CASSGQQDSPLHF
16	TRBV19	NA	TRBJ1-1	once	TGTGCCAGTAGTATCCAGGACTACGGGTATGACACTGAAGCTTTCTTT	CASSIQDYGYDTEAFF
18	TRBV7-2	TRBD2	TRBJ2-3	once	TGTGCCAGCAGCTTGTCTACCTCACTAGCGGGGGACACAGATACGCAGTATTTT	CASSLSTSLAGDTDTQYF
16	TRBV5-1	NA	TRBJ1-4	once	TGCGCCAGCAGCTTACCAAACACATCAACTAATGAAAAACTGTTTTTT	CASSLPNTSTNEKLFF
14	TRBV3-1/TRBV3-2	TRBD1	TRBJ1-5	NA	TGTGCCAGCAGCCAAGGGACAGGGGCAGGGCCCCAGCATTTT	CASSQGTGAGPQHF
15	TRBV1	NA	TRBJ2-1	NA	TGCACCAGCAGCCAGGGGATCATGGGAGTCAAAGAGCAGTTCTTC	CTSSQGIMGVKEQFF
15	TRBV6-2/TRBV6-3	NA	TRBJ1-2	NA	TGTGCCAGCAGTTACTCGGCGGCAGTTCCCTATGGCTACACCTTC	CASSYSAAVPYGYTF
12	TRBV11-2	NA	TRBJ2-7	once	TGTGCCAGCAGCCCAAGGGGGTACGAGCAGTACTTC	CASSPRGYEQYF
13	TRBV7-2	NA	TRBJ2-1	NA	TGTGCCAGCAGCTTAGTTCCAAGGGGGGGGCAGTTCTTC	CASSLVPRGGQFF
15	TRBV10-3	NA	TRBJ2-2	NA	TGTGCCATCAGTGATGGGGGGTCGCGCACCGGGGAGCTGTTTTTT	CAISDGGSRTGELFF
15	TRBV6-5	TRBD1	TRBJ1-1	NA	TGTGCCAGCAGTTCCCGACAGGGGGCGCGTTTTGAAGCTTTCTTT	CASSSRQGARFEAFF
13	TRBV27	NA	TRBJ1-4	once	TGTGCCAGCAGTTTTCAGGGGAATGAAAAACTGTTTTTT	CASSFQGNEKLFF
14	TRBV7-8	TRBD2	TRBJ2-1	once	TGTGCCAGCAGCCGAGGACTAGGATACAATGAGCAGTTCTTC	CASSRGLGYNEQFF
15	TRBV19	TRBD1	TRBJ1-1	NA	TGTGCCAGTAGTACCCCCTGGACAGGGAACACTGAAGCTTTCTTT	CASSTPWTGNTEAFF